The clone carrying this TCR beta chain was seen only a few times. What it binds is not known. The record originates from a study of identical twins. The CDR3 consists of 14 residues. The V and J ends lost 5 bases and 5 bases respectively, with 13 bases between them. Study-wide results and limits: Conclusions were based on cross-sectional statistical analysis, without following the same donors.

A universal primer site arose from template switching, and cDNA bore unique molecular identifiers. TCRdb reprocessed the 5' RACE reads via MiXCR and lists one record per CDR3 protein. Here the sample spans 450,000 or so distinct CDR3 sequences, around 18% being singletons. The sequence derives from a man aged 50-60 years in good health. The rearrangement joins TRBV12-3 or TRBV12-4 to TRBJ2-1; the D gene could be TRBD1 or TRBD2 (5 bases each). Sequenced sample: naive T cells sorted from blood. CDR3 sequence (DNA): TGTGCCAGCAGTATCCCCGGGACCCACAATGAGCAGTTCTTC. It codes for CASSIPGTHNEQFF.